This note documents a single T cell receptor (beta chain) sequence. Its antigen remains unidentified. This same CDR3 is encoded by further DNA sequences in the sample. These data come from a study of shared clonotypes between healthy human individuals. Study-level background: The cohort comprised a couple of women and a few men. Their ages spanned 18 to 49 years. General study points: An effect of sequencing depth on clonotype sharing among donors was expected.

Data came from immunoSEQ multiplex PCR; TCRdb stores just in-frame clones and leaves some out. The top ten hold 0.39% of the sample, which has 2.3 million or so clones, 80% to 95% seen once. Trimming removed 2 bases from V and 4 bases from J; junction bases left unmatched: 7. This CDR3 has 15 amino acids. The germline V gene has CDR1 SGHRS and CDR2 YFSETQ. A CD45RA-negative memory subset and a CD45RA+ naive subset were separated from the CD4+ cells. Material: naive CD4+ T cells from PBMCs. Subset defined: CD45RA+ positively selected. The sequence was collected from a man aged 18 to 35 in good health. Some clones in this sample may be carry-over from other donors' samples. This chain uses TRBV5-1 with TRBJ1-1; TRBD1 matches 8 bases. CDR3 residues: CASSFSGQGGTEAFF. The CDR3 DNA is TGCGCCAGCAGCTTCAGCGGACAGGGCGGCACTGAAGCTTTCTTT.